The 20 T cell receptor beta chains below were found in one sample sequenced in a study of cytomegalovirus exposure and HLA in healthy donors. Researchers ran the PCR with 60 Vbeta and 13 Jbeta primers. Sequencing used immunoSEQ multiplex PCR; TCRdb keeps in-frame clones, though not all of them. There are approximately 150,000 clones in the sample; around 78% occur only once, and approximately 1.6% lies in the top ten. The sequenced sample was PBMCs. These receptors all stem from a woman aged 18-30 years in good health and CMV-seronegative.

The gene calls are TRBV19 and TRBJ2-6; tentatively, D is TRBD1 (5 bases). Trimming cost V 6 bases and J 4 bases, with 10 bases left between them. The germline CDR1 and CDR2 sequences are LNHDA and SQIVND (reference sequence). The CDR3 sequence is 14 residues long. The CDR3 nucleotides read TGTGCCAGTAGGAAGGGGTCCGGGGCCAACGTCCTGACTTTC. Translation: CASRKGSGANVLTF.

This sequence joins TRBV11-3 and TRBJ2-1; 13 nucleotides match TRBD2. This CDR3 is built from 16 residues. Trimming cost V 5 bases and J 6 bases; bases outside gene matches: 7. Per germline, CDR1 SGHNT and CDR2 YENEEA. CDR3 amino acids: CASSPEGLAGSNEQFF. The CDR3 DNA reads as TGTGCCAGCAGCCCCGAGGGACTAGCGGGATCCAATGAGCAGTTCTTC.

The chain couples TRBV13 to TRBJ2-3; 8 bases match TRBD2. From germline, CDR1 is PRHDT and CDR2 FYEKMQ (reference sequence). The V gene end was trimmed by 5 bases and the J gene end by 1 base; junction bases not matched to a gene: 5. There are 15 residues in the CDR3. The CDR3 coding sequence is TGTGCCAGCAGCCGCCGGGGGGGTCGCACAGATACGCAGTATTTT. Amino acid sequence: CASSRRGGRTDTQYF.

The chain is built from TRBV5-5 and TRBJ1-3, with D perhaps TRBD1 (6 bases). CDR3 length: 15 residues. The V end was cut by 4 bases, the J end by 3 bases, with 14 bases between. Germline assignment: CDR1 SGHKS and CDR2 YYEKEE (reference sequence). CDR3 coding DNA: TGTGCCAGCAGCAACTTACAGGGAAGTGGAAACACCATATATTTT. It yields the protein CASSNLQGSGNTIYF.

The chain has TRBV7-9 and TRBJ2-1; 8 bases are shared with TRBD1. V shed 1 base, J shed 9 bases, and the junction held 11 bases outside the gene matches. The CDR3 totals 16 residues. Germline V gene lookup returns CDR1 SEHNR and CDR2 FQNEAQ (reference sequence). CDR3 residues: CASSLEGRRGLGEQFF. The CDR3 nucleotides are TGTGCCAGCAGCTTAGAGGGGCGCAGGGGGCTAGGTGAGCAGTTCTTC.

Of note for this clone: Other nucleotide sequences in the sample specify the same CDR3. The V call is TRBV2, the J call TRBJ2-7, with a possible D match to TRBD2 (6 bases). V was clipped by 4 bases and J by 0 bases, with 10 bases between them. Germline assignment: CDR1 SNHLY and CDR2 FYNNEI. This CDR3 region has 14 residues. CDR3: CASSGGESSYEQYV. The CDR3 DNA reads as TGTGCCAGCAGTGGGGGGGAAAGCTCCTACGAGCAGTACGTC.

This chain uses TRBV5-5 with TRBJ2-3, with D unclear. The CDR3 runs 14 residues. Germline lookup yields CDR1 SGHKS and CDR2 YYEKEE (reference sequence). The germline V and J ends were trimmed by 7 bases and 2 bases, with 14 bases remaining between them. The CDR3 is CASETPTNTDTQYF. For the CDR3, the DNA is TGTGCCAGCGAAACCCCCACTAACACAGATACGCAGTATTTT.

V gene TRBV6-6 combines with J gene TRBJ1-5; TRBD1 aligns across 7 bases. Germline values: CDR1 MNHNY, CDR2 SVGAGI (reference sequence). The CDR3 runs 14 residues. V lost 4 bases and J lost 6; bases outside the gene matches: 6. The DNA for the CDR3 is TGTGCCAGCAGTTTGACAGGGTACAGTCAGCCCCAGCATTTT. It specifies CASSLTGYSQPQHF.

The chain employs TRBV6-6 and TRBJ2-4, with D maybe TRBD2 (7 bases). Trimming cost V 0 bases and J 9 bases, with 15 bases left between them. This CDR3 is built from 15 residues. CDR1 and CDR2 from the germline V gene are MNHNY and SVGAGI (reference sequence). The CDR3 DNA sequence: TGTGCCAGCAGTTACTCAGGAGGGGGGGGTTCCATTCAGTACTTC. Residues: CASSYSGGGGSIQYF.

The rearrangement joins TRBV6-1 to TRBJ1-6; D is uncertain. The length of the CDR3 is 15 residues. V dropped 5 bases and J dropped 9 bases, with 17 bases sitting between them. Germline CDR1 MNHNS, CDR2 SASEGT. The CDR3 region has the DNA TGTGCCAGCAGTAACCCCCGGGTTGGGTTTTCACCCCTCCACTTT. Translation: CASSNPRVGFSPLHF.

The chain uses TRBV28 and TRBJ2-5, with 10 positions matching TRBD1. The last part of the DNA fits TRBJ2-7 better; the J call may be wrong. This CDR3 region has 14 residues. Germline loops: CDR1 MDHEN, CDR2 SYDVKM. The CDR3 region is CASSGTGASYEQYF. DNA of the CDR3: TGTGCCAGCAGTGGGACAGGGGCTTCCTACGAGCAGTACTTC.

J is TRBJ1-2 and V is TRBV7-6; a weak D match, TRBD1 (5 bases). V lost 5 bases, J lost 2 bases, and 9 bases lay in between. CDR1 and CDR2 from the germline V gene are SGHVS and FNYEAQ. The CDR3 has 13 residues. CDR3 DNA: TGTGCCAGCAGCCCGGGACTGAACTATGGCTACACCTTC. Amino acids: CASSPGLNYGYTF.

The chain combines TRBV5-4 with TRBJ2-1, with a tentative D call TRBD2 (5 bases). This CDR3 is built from 14 residues. Germline V CDR1 and CDR2: SGHNT, YYREEE (reference sequence). V lost 2 bases, J lost 0 bases, and 6 bases lay in between. CDR3: CASSFGDSYNEQFF. As DNA, the CDR3 is TGTGCCAGCAGCTTCGGGGACTCCTACAATGAGCAGTTCTTC.

CDR3 residues: CASSLTSQETQYF. The CDR3 nucleotides are TGTGCCAGCAGCCTGACAAGCCAAGAGACCCAGTACTTC. The rearrangement joins TRBV11-2 to TRBJ2-5; D remains ambiguous. CDR3 length: 13 residues. CDR1 is SGHAT, CDR2 FQNNGV, per germline. The V end was cut by 5 bases, the J end by 1 base, with 8 bases between.

The chain combines TRBV18 with TRBJ1-2, with 7 bases lining up with TRBD1. Trimming cost V 0 bases and J 8 bases; bases outside gene matches: 15. CDR1 is KGHSH and CDR2 is LQKENI in the germline V gene. The CDR3 covers 17 residues. This CDR3 is CASSPPHSRAGGNGYTF. DNA for the CDR3: TGTGCCAGCTCACCACCTCACTCTCGGGCAGGGGGAAACGGCTACACCTTC.

Only one count was recorded for this clone. Compared with germline, one end of the junction differs, possibly owing to a read error. The chain joins TRBV7-9 to TRBJ2-5; 8 bases agree with TRBD2. This CDR3 contains 15 residues. CDR1 is SEHNR, CDR2 FQNEAQ, per germline (reference sequence). In DNA, the CDR3 is TGTTCCAGCAGCTACTCCGGGGGGGCTCGGGAGACCCAGTACTTC. The encoded protein is CSSSYSGGARETQYF.

This clone was counted a few times. This chain uses TRBV2 with TRBJ2-7; a weak D match, TRBD1 (6 bases). Germline CDR1 reads SNHLY; CDR2 reads FYNNEI. The CDR3 consists of 14 residues. The V end lost 3 bases, the J end lost 7 bases, and 16 bases lay between the germline ends. Here the CDR3 DNA reads TGTGCCAGCAGTGACATACAGGGTGGTAGGGAGCAGTACTTC. This codes for CASSDIQGGREQYF.

The rearrangement uses TRBV2 and TRBJ2-1; the match to TRBD2 covers 12 bases. Germline CDR1 and CDR2: SNHLY and FYNNEI. Trimming at V came to 10 bases and at J to 8 bases, leaving 9 bases not matched to a gene. This CDR3 contains 14 residues. The CDR3 loop is CATENGLAGHEQFF. As DNA, the CDR3 is TGTGCCACCGAAAACGGACTAGCGGGGCATGAGCAGTTCTTC.

The V call is TRBV6-5, the J call TRBJ2-3, with 11 nucleotides matching TRBD1. V was pared by 6 bases and J by 1 base, with 0 bases of the junction left unmatched. CDR1 is MNHEY, CDR2 SVGAGI, per germline. This CDR3 is 14 amino acids long. Here the CDR3 DNA reads TGTGCCAGCAGGGGACAGGGGGGCACAGATACGCAGTATTTT. The encoded protein is CASRGQGGTDTQYF.

The chain employs TRBV18 and TRBJ2-1; 9 positions match TRBD2. Germline V lookup: CDR1 KGHSH, CDR2 LQKENI. This CDR3 contains 16 residues. J gave up 6 bases and V 3 bases, and 9 bases lay outside the gene matches. The DNA for the CDR3 is TGTGCCAGCTCACCTTCGACTAGCGGAGGACTCAATGAGCAGTTCTTC. Protein sequence: CASSPSTSGGLNEQFF.